This T cell receptor beta chain is drawn from a study of CXCR3-negative and CXCR3-positive naive CD8 T cells. General study points: Naive cells, whether CXCR3-negative or CXCR3-positive, had similar TRBV-TRBJ usage, while memory cells differed.

Details on this clonotype: Its antigen is undetermined.

The CDR3 spans 15 residues. Germline V gene sequence: CDR1 SGDLS, CDR2 YYNGEE. Naive CD8+ T cells showed CD45RO-CCR7+CD27+CD95-. UMI-labeled 5' RACE yielded the TRB cDNA libraries. From its re-call of the 5' RACE reads, TCRdb lists each CDR3 protein once, without DNA. Across approximately 100,000 distinct CDR3 sequences, the top ten clones capture over 1.5% of the sample. This sequence originates from a human donor in good health. Some clones in this sample may be carry-over from other donors' samples. Sequencing was carried out using naive CXCR3- CD8+ T cells from blood. Indicated subset: CD45RO-CCR7+CD27+CD95- naive CD8+ T cells lacking CXCR3 (TNR3-). The rearrangement joins TRBV9 to TRBJ1-1. This chain's CDR3 is CASSVEPVQNTEAFF.